This TCR beta chain was captured in a study of blood T cell repertoires in COVID-19. About the research overall: The samples span acute and convalescent COVID-19 from the United States, Italy and Spain. PBMCs, B-cell-depleted T cells, or T cells were the source of the cDNA or gDNA that made up the material.

Germline CDR1 SGHDT, CDR2 YYEEEE. The CDR3 has 15 amino acids. The junction had 5 bases not matched to a gene; V was cut back by 5 bases and J by 0 bases. Source study methods: By means of reference gene primer amplification, nucleated cell counts were estimated. Sequencing used immunoSEQ multiplex PCR; TCRdb keeps in-frame clones, though not all of them. V and J calls and clone size are copied from that table; D and trimming were computed from the DNA. The repertoire includes some 110,000 clones, over 65% of them detected once, and 2% to 2.5% sits in the top ten. The specimen was peripheral blood. The TCR originated in a man aged 25 to 45 with acute or convalescent COVID-19. The V call is TRBV5-6, the J call TRBJ2-7; 10 nucleotides align to TRBD2. This CDR3 reads CASRRTSGSSYEQYV. CDR3 DNA sequence: TGTGCCAGCAGGCGGACTAGCGGTAGCTCCTACGAGCAGTACGTC.